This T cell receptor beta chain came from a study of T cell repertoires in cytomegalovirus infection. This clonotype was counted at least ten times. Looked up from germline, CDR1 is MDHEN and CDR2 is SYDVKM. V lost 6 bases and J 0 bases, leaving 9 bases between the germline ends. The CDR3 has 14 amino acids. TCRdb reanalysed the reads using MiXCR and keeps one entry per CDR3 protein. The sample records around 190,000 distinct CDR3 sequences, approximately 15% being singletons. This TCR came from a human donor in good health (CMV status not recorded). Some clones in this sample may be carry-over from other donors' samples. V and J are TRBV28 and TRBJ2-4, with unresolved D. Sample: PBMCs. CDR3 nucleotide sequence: TGTGCCAGCAGGAGAAGTTTAGCCAAAAACATTCAGTACTTC. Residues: CASRRSLAKNIQYF.